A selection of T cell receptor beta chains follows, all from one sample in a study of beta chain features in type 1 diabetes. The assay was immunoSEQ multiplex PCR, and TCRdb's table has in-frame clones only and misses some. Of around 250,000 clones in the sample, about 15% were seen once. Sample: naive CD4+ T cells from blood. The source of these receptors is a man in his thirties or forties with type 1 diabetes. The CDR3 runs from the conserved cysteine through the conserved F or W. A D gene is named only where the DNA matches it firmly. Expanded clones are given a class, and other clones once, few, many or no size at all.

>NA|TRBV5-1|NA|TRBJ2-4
TGCGCCAGCAGCATCACAGGGATGAGGGCCAAAAACATTCAGTACTTC
CASSITGMRAKNIQYF
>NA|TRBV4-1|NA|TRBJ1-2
TGCGCCAGCAGCCAAGTACCGGACAGTTTCCGTGGCTACACCTTC
CASSQVPDSFRGYTF
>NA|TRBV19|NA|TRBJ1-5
TGTGCCAGTAGTGCCCGGACACTTGTTCAAAATCAGCCCCAGCATTTT
CASSARTLVQNQPQHF
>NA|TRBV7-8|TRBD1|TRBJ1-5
TGTGCCAGCAGCTTAGAGGGACAGCTATTTAGCAATCAGCCCCAGCATTTT
CASSLEGQLFSNQPQHF
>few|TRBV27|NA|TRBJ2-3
TGTGCCAGCAAATCCCTTAGCCCAGATACGCAGTATTTT
CASKSLSPDTQYF
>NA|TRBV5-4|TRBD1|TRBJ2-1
TGTGCCAGCAGCCAGGGACAGGGCAAACCGTACAATGAGCAGTTCTTC
CASSQGQGKPYNEQFF
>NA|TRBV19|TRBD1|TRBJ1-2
TGTGCCAGTAGGACAGGGGGCGATTCTTATGGCTACACCTTC
CASRTGGDSYGYTF
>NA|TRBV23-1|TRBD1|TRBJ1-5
TGCGCCAGCAGTCTAATCGGCCGACAGGGGTCTTATAGCAATCAGCCCCAGCATTTT
CASSLIGRQGSYSNQPQHF
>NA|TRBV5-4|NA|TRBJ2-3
TGTGCCAGCAGCTTGATTTTCGGAGATACGCAGTATTTT
CASSLIFGDTQYF
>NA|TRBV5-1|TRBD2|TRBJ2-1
TGCGCCAGCAGCTTGGCCCTAGCGGGAGTCCTAAATGAGCAGTTCTTC
CASSLALAGVLNEQFF
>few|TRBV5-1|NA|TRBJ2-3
TGCGCCAGCACCCCCGGGACTAGCACAGATACGCAGTATTTT
CASTPGTSTDTQYF
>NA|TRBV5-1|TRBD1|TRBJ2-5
TGCGCCAGCAGCTTGGAGGGACAGGGTGGCGAGACCCAGTACTTC
CASSLEGQGGETQYF
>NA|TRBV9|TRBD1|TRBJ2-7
TGTGCCAGCAGCGTAGCCGGGACAGGTCTTGGCGAGCAGTACTTC
CASSVAGTGLGEQYF
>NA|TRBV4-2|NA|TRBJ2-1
TGTGCCAGCAGCCCAGCTAGCGGAGAGGGGGACAATGAGCAGTTCTTC
CASSPASGEGDNEQFF
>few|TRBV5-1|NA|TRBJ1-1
TGCGCCAGCAGCTTACAGACCACTAACACTGAAGCTTTCTTT
CASSLQTTNTEAFF
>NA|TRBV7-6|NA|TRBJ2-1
TGTGCCAGCAGCTTAGGGCCAAACAATGAGCAGTTCTTC
CASSLGPNNEQFF
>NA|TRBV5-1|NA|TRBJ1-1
TGCGCCAGCAGCCCCGGACAGAACACTGAAGCTTTCTTT
CASSPGQNTEAFF
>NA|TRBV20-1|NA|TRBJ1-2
TGCAGTGCCTTGGGGGGAGGCTACACCTTC
CSALGGGYTF
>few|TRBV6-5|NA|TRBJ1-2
TGTGCCAGCAGTTACTCCAGGGAAGGCTATGGCTACACCTTC
CASSYSREGYGYTF
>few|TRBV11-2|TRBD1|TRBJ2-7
TGTGCCAGCAGCTTAGATGGGACAGGGGGTTCCTACGAGCAGTACTTC
CASSLDGTGGSYEQYF
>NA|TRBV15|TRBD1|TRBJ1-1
TGTGCCACCAGCAGAGATTTTGGGACAGCCAACACTGAAGCTTTCTTT
CATSRDFGTANTEAFF
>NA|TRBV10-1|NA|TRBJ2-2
TGCGCCAGCAGTCGATCAGGGGCCGGGGAGCTGTTTTTT
CASSRSGAGELFF